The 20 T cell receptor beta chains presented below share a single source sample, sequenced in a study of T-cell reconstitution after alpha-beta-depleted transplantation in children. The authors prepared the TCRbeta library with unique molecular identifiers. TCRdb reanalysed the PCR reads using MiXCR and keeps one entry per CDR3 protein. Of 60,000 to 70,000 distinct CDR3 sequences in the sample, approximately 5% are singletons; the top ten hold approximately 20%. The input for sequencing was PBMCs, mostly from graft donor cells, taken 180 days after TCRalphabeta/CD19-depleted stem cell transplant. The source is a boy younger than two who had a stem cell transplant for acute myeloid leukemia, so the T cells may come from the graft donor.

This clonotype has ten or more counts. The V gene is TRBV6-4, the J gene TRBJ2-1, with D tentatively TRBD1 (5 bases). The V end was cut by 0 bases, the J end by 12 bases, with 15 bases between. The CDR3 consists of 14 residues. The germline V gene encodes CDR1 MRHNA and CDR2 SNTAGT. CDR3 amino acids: CASSDSRRGQMQFF. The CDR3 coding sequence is TGTGCCAGCAGTGACTCGCGCCGCGGACAAATGCAGTTCTTC.

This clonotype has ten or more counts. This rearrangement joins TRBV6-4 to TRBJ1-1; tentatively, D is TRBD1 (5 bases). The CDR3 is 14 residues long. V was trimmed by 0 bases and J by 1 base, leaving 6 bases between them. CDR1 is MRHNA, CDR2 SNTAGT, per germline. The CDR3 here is CASSDSGGNTEAFF. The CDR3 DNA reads TGTGCCAGCAGTGACTCGGGGGGGAACACTGAAGCTTTCTTT.

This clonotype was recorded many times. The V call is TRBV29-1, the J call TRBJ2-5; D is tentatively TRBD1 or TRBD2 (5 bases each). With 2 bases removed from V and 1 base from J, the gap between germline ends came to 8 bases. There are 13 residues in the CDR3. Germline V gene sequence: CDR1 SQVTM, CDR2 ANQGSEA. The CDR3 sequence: CSVERDLQETQYF. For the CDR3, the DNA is TGCAGCGTTGAAAGGGACCTCCAAGAGACCCAGTACTTC.

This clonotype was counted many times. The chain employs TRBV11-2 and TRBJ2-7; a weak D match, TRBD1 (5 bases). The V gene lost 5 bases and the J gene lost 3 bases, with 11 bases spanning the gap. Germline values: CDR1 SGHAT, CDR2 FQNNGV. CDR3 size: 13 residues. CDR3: CASSRTQVYEQYV. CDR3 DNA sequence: TGTGCCAGCAGCCGCACACAGGTCTACGAGCAGTACGTC.

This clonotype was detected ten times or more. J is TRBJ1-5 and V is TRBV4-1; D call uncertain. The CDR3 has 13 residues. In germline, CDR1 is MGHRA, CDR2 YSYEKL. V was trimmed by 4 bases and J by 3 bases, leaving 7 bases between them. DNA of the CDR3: TGCGCCAGCAGCCCCCAGTACAATCAGCCCCAGCATTTT. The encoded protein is CASSPQYNQPQHF.

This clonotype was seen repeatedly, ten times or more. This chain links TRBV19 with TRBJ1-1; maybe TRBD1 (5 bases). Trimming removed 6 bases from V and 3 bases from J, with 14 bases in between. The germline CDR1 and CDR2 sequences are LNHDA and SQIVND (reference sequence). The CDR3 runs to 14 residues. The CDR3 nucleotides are TGTGCCAGTAGCCCCGGGTTGGGACACACTGAAGCTTTCTTT. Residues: CASSPGLGHTEAFF.

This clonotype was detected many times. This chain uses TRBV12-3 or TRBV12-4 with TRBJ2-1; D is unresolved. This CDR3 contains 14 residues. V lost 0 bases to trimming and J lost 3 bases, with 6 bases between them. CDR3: CASSLASGYNEQFF. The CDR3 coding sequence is TGTGCCAGCAGTTTAGCATCAGGCTACAATGAGCAGTTCTTC.

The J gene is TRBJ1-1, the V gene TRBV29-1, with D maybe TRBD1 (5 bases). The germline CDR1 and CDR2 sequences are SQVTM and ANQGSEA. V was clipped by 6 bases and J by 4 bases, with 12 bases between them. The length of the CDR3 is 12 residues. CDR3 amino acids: CSVGTAFTEAFF. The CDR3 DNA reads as TGCAGCGTCGGGACGGCCTTCACTGAAGCTTTCTTT. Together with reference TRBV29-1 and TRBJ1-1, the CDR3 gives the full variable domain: SAVISQKPSRDICQRGTSLTIQCQVDSQVTMMFWYRQQPGQSLTLIATANQGSEATYESGFVIDKFPISRPNLTFSTLTVSNMSPEDSSIYLCSVGTAFTEAFFGQGTRLTVV.

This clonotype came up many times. CDR3 residues: CASGPGGTSTDTQYF. The CDR3 DNA reads as TGTGCTAGTGGCCCGGGGGGAACTAGCACAGATACGCAGTATTTT. The rearrangement joins TRBV12-5 to TRBJ2-3; 7 bases map to TRBD2. Germline values: CDR1 LGHNT, CDR2 FRNRAP. The CDR3 runs to 15 residues. Trimming cost V 6 bases and J 0 bases; bases outside gene matches: 6.

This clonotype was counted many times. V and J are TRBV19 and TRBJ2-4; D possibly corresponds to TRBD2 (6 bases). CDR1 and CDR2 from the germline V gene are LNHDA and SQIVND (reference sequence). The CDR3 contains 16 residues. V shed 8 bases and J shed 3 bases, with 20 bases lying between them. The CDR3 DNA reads TGTGCCAGTTCGGCCCGGACGTCGGGGGTCAAAAACATTCAGTACTTC. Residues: CASSARTSGVKNIQYF.

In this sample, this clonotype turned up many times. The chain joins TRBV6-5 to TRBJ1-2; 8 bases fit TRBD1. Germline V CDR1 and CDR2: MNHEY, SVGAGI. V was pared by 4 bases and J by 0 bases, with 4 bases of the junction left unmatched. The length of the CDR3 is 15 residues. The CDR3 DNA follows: TGTGCCAGCAGTTTTGACAGGGGACCTAACTATGGCTACACCTTC. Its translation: CASSFDRGPNYGYTF.

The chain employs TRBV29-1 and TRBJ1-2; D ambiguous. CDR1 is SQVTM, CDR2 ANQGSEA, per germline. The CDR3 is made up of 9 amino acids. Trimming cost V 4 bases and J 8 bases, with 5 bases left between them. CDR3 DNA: TGCAGCGTTGCTTCGGGCTACACCTTC. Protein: CSVASGYTF.

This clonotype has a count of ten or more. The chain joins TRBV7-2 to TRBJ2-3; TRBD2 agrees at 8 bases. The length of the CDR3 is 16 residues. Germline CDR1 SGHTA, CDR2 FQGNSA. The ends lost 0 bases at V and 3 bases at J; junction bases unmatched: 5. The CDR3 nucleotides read TGTGCCAGCAGCTTAGCGTCATCGGGGGGGACAGATACGCAGTATTTT. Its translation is CASSLASSGGTDTQYF.

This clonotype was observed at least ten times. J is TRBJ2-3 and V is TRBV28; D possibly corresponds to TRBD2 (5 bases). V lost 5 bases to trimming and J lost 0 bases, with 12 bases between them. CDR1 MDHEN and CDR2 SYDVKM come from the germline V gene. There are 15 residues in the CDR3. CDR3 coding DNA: TGTGCCAGCAGTCACCGAGGGTCTAGCACAGATACGCAGTATTTT. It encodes CASSHRGSSTDTQYF.

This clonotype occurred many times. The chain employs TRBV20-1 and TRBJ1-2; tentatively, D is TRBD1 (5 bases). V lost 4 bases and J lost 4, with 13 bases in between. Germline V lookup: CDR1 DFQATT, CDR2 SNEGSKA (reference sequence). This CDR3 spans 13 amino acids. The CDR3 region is CSATGGVSYGYTF. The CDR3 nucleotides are TGCAGTGCTACGGGGGGGGTTAGCTATGGCTACACCTTC.

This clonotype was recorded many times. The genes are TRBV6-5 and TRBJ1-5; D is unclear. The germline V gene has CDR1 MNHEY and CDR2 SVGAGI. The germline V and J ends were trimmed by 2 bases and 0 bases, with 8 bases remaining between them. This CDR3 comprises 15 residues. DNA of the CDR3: TGTGCCAGCAGTTACCGACCTTTTAGCAATCAGCCCCAGCATTTT. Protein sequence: CASSYRPFSNQPQHF.

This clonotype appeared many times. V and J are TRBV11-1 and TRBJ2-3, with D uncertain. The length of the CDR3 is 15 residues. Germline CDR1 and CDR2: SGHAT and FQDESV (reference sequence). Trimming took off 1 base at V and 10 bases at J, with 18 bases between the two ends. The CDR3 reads CASSLDSRPGQAQYF. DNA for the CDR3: TGTGCCAGCAGCTTAGATAGTAGACCGGGTCAGGCGCAGTATTTT.

CDR3 in amino acids: CAERPGQEYF. The CDR3 bases are TGTGCCGAGCGTCCGGGCCAGGAATACTTC. The V gene is TRBV6-7, the J gene TRBJ2-5; D not certain. TRBV6-7 is flagged as an ORF with uncertain function. CDR3 size: 10 residues. The V end lost 11 bases, the J end lost 14 bases, and 18 bases lay between the germline ends.

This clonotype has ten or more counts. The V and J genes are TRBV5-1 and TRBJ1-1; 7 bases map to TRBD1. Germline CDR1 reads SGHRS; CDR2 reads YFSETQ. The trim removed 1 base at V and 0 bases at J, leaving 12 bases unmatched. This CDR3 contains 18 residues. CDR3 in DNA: TGCGCCAGCAGCTTGTTTCCCCCGGGACAGATAATGAACACTGAAGCTTTCTTT. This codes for CASSLFPPGQIMNTEAFF.

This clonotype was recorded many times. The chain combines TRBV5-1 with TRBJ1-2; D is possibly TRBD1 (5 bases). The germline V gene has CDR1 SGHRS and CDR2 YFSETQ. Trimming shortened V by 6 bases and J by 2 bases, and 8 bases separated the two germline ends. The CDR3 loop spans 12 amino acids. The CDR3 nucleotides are TGCGCCAGCACGGGGGAGAACTATGGCTACACCTTC. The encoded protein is CASTGENYGYTF.